This T cell receptor (beta chain) comes out of a study of cytotoxic CD8 clonotypes in ibrutinib-treated CLL. On the study more broadly: Mean per-sample yields comprised just over 250,000 productive templates and 80,000 to 100,000 productive rearrangements.

The planned depth of sequencing spanned 1 in 200,000 to 1 in 1 million T cells. The protocol was immunoSEQ multiplex PCR, while the TCRdb copy is restricted to in-frame clones and leaves out a portion. The table lists around 92,000 clones, around 77% of them singletons. The germline V gene encodes CDR1 SNHLY and CDR2 FYNNEI. This CDR3 contains 15 residues. Trimming removed 4 bases at V and 1 base at J, with 12 bases between. The sequence derives from a human donor with chronic lymphocytic leukemia. This material consisted of PBMCs, taken after 24 months of ibrutinib treatment. V is TRBV2 and J is TRBJ2-3, with D perhaps TRBD2 (6 bases). CDR3 region: CASSAGEGGTDTQYF. CDR3 nucleotide sequence: TGTGCCAGCAGTGCGGGAGAAGGAGGCACAGATACGCAGTATTTT.